The 21 T cell receptor beta chains listed next were all sequenced from one sample in a study of T-cell reconstitution after alpha-beta-depleted transplantation in children. For TCRbeta, the library was prepared with unique molecular identifiers. One entry per CDR3 protein results from TCRdb running MiXCR on the PCR reads. The data contain about 1,000,000 distinct CDR3 sequences, about 29% of them seen just once; the ten biggest clones take up roughly 31%. The sequenced sample was PBMCs, mostly from graft donor cells, obtained 360 days after TCRalphabeta/CD19-depleted stem cell transplant. The receptor source for this set is a boy in the first two years of life who had a stem cell transplant for SCID, so the T cells may come from the graft donor.

This clonotype was detected only a few times. J is TRBJ2-7 and V is TRBV20-1; 7 nucleotides agree with TRBD1. The length of the CDR3 is 12 residues. V trimming: 3 bases; J trimming: 5 bases; junction bases outside the gene matches: 4. The germline V gene has CDR1 DFQATT and CDR2 SNEGSKA (reference sequence). The CDR3 spells CSARQGGHEQYF. CDR3 bases: TGCAGTGCTAGGCAAGGGGGCCACGAGCAGTACTTC.

The V gene is TRBV9, the J gene TRBJ2-3; D perhaps matches TRBD2 (6 bases). Germline V gives CDR1 SGDLS, CDR2 YYNGEE. This CDR3 spans 16 amino acids. The V and J ends lost 4 bases and 2 bases respectively, with 17 bases between them. In DNA form, the CDR3 reads TGTGCCAGCAGCCCCACCGGGACTCTCAACACAGATACGCAGTATTTT. Protein: CASSPTGTLNTDTQYF.

The chain employs TRBV6-5 and TRBJ2-7; unclear D gene. V dropped 2 bases and J dropped 1 base, with 15 bases sitting between them. The germline CDR1 and CDR2 sequences are MNHEY and SVGAGI. The CDR3 is made up of 16 amino acids. CDR3 DNA sequence: TGTGCCAGCAGTTACGGGCGAGAGGCCCAATCCTACGAGCAGTACTTC. The encoded protein is CASSYGREAQSYEQYF.

J is TRBJ1-5 and V is TRBV6-1; 7 nucleotides match TRBD1. The CDR3 covers 16 residues. Germline-derived CDR1 and CDR2 are MNHNS and SASEGT. The J segment lost 4 bases and the V segment lost 5 bases, leaving 11 bases of the junction unmatched. CDR3 in amino acids: CASSPGRDSSNQPQHF. DNA for the CDR3: TGTGCCAGCAGTCCCGGTCGGGACAGCTCAAATCAGCCCCAGCATTTT.

The DNA of the CDR3 is TGCGCCAGCAGCACTTTCGGGGTATGGACAGATACGCAGTATTTT. It encodes CASSTFGVWTDTQYF. The rearrangement uses TRBV5-1 and TRBJ2-3, with D perhaps TRBD2 (5 bases). The CDR3 length is 15 residues. V lost 4 bases and J 3 bases, leaving 15 bases between the germline ends. Germline CDR1 and CDR2: SGHRS and YFSETQ.

This clonotype was recorded a few times. CDR3: CASSANTGTPQNTGELFF. DNA of the CDR3: TGTGCCAGCAGCGCTAATACGGGGACACCTCAGAACACCGGGGAGCTGTTTTTT. The chain has TRBV9 and TRBJ2-2; weak D call: TRBD1 (6 bases). This CDR3 spans 18 amino acids. Germline V gives CDR1 SGDLS, CDR2 YYNGEE. Trimming removed 3 bases from V and 1 base from J, with 19 bases in between.

The rearrangement links TRBV7-2 to TRBJ2-2; 13 positions match TRBD2. The CDR3 runs 15 residues. The trim removed 5 bases at V and 8 bases at J, leaving 5 bases unmatched. Germline-derived CDR1 and CDR2 are SGHTA and FQGNSA. This CDR3 is CASSRTSGGVGELFF. CDR3 DNA: TGTGCCAGCAGCCGGACTAGCGGGGGTGTGGGGGAGCTGTTTTTT.

The genes are TRBV28 and TRBJ2-1; a possible D gene is TRBD1 (6 bases). V was pared by 6 bases and J by 0 bases, with 12 bases between. The CDR3 is 15 amino acids. Germline V gene lookup returns CDR1 MDHEN and CDR2 SYDVKM. In DNA form, the CDR3 reads TGTGCCAGCAGAAAGGACAGTCACTCCTACAATGAGCAGTTCTTC. The encoded protein is CASRKDSHSYNEQFF.

This clonotype was counted only a few times. This sequence joins TRBV27 and TRBJ2-3, with 8 positions matching TRBD1. The CDR3 covers 13 residues. V shed 6 bases, J shed 6 bases, and the junction held 5 bases outside the gene matches. Germline-derived CDR1 and CDR2 are MNHEY and SMNVEV (reference sequence). The CDR3 nucleotides are TGTGCCAGCAGCGACAGGGGATCCGATACGCAGTATTTT. Translation: CASSDRGSDTQYF.

This rearrangement joins TRBV2 to TRBJ2-3; D is undetermined. CDR3 length: 14 amino acids. The ends were cut back, 6 bases at V and 2 bases at J, with 12 bases in the middle. CDR1 is SNHLY, CDR2 FYNNEI, per germline. The CDR3 bases are TGTGCCAGCAGACCTGGAGAGCACACAGATACGCAGTATTTT. Translation: CASRPGEHTDTQYF.

The sample holds a few counts of this clonotype. This rearrangement joins TRBV12-3 or TRBV12-4 to TRBJ2-1; 8 bases match TRBD1. CDR3 size: 15 residues. V lost 6 bases, J lost 3 bases, and 7 bases stayed unmatched. This chain's CDR3 is CASSPDRGYYNEQFF. The CDR3 nucleotides are TGTGCCAGCAGCCCCGACAGGGGCTACTACAATGAGCAGTTCTTC.

Concerning this clonotype: This may arise from a read error, as a much more abundant clone is one base away. The V and J genes are TRBV12-3 or TRBV12-4 and TRBJ2-1, with a tentative D call TRBD1 (6 bases). This CDR3 is built from 14 residues. The CDR3 DNA reads TGTGCCAGCAGTTTAACTATAAGGGGGAATGGGCAGTTCTTC. It codes for CASSLTIRGNGQFF.

The chain links TRBV12-3 or TRBV12-4 to TRBJ1-2; D may be TRBD1 (5 bases). V dropped 7 bases and J dropped 1 base, with 13 bases sitting between them. The CDR3 covers 14 residues. Here the CDR3 reads CASNVRDGNYGYTF. In nucleotides, the CDR3 is TGTGCCAGCAACGTCCGGGACGGTAACTATGGCTACACCTTC.

The chain couples TRBV7-2 to TRBJ2-7; TRBD1 matches at 8 bases. This CDR3 spans 12 amino acids. Germline values: CDR1 SGHTA, CDR2 FQGNSA. With V trimmed by 4 bases and J by 8 bases, 4 bases remained unmatched. The CDR3 coding sequence is TGTGCCAGCAGCTCCGACAGGGGACAGCAGTACTTC. Residues: CASSSDRGQQYF.

CDR3 nucleotide sequence: TGTGCCAGCAGTCGCCACCCACTCTACGAGCAGTACTTC. This sequence encodes CASSRHPLYEQYF. The chain recombines TRBV12-3 or TRBV12-4 with TRBJ2-7; D uncertain. The V and J ends lost 5 bases and 3 bases respectively, with 11 bases between them. The CDR3 runs to 13 residues.

J is TRBJ2-5 and V is TRBV6-2 or TRBV6-3; D may correspond to TRBD1 or TRBD2 (5 bases each). Trimming stripped 7 bases from V and 1 base from J, with 16 bases between. CDR1 and CDR2 from the germline V gene are MNHEY and SVGEGT. The CDR3 has 15 amino acids. The CDR3: CASTQGWGFQETQYF. The CDR3 DNA reads as TGTGCCAGCACCCAGGGATGGGGGTTCCAAGAGACCCAGTACTTC.

This clonotype was recorded many times. V and J are TRBV5-1 and TRBJ2-7; 9 bases align to TRBD2. The germline V gene encodes CDR1 SGHRS and CDR2 YFSETQ. Trimming at V came to 4 bases and at J to 4 bases, leaving 3 bases not matched to a gene. The CDR3 extends over 13 amino acids. This CDR3 is CASSPSGGYEQYF. CDR3 DNA: TGCGCCAGCAGCCCAAGCGGGGGGTACGAGCAGTACTTC. The full variable domain, completed using reference TRBV5-1 and TRBJ2-7, is KAGVTQTPRYLIKTRGQQVTLSCSPISGHRSVSWYQQTPGQGLQFLFEYFSETQRNKGNFPGRFSGRQFSNSRSEMNVSTLELGDSALYLCASSPSGGYEQYFGPGTRLTVT.

This chain joins TRBV20-1 and TRBJ2-1, with a weak D call TRBD2 (6 bases). This CDR3 is 15 amino acids long. Germline CDR1 reads DFQATT; CDR2 reads SNEGSKA (reference sequence). With 0 bases removed from V and 3 bases from J, the gap between germline ends came to 12 bases. CDR3 protein: CSARDVVAVYNEQFF. In DNA, the CDR3 is TGCAGTGCTAGAGATGTAGTAGCGGTCTACAATGAGCAGTTCTTC.

The chain couples TRBV6-5 to TRBJ1-1; a possible D gene is TRBD1 (5 bases). The germline V and J ends were trimmed by 0 bases and 0 bases, with 11 bases remaining between them. The CDR3 runs to 16 residues. Germline CDR1 is MNHEY and CDR2 is SVGAGI. Here the CDR3 DNA reads TGTGCCAGCAGTTACTCGGGGCTGCTCATGAACACTGAAGCTTTCTTT. It codes for CASSYSGLLMNTEAFF.

The chain uses TRBV6-1 and TRBJ2-3, with D possibly matching TRBD2 (5 bases). V shed 8 bases and J shed 0 bases, with 12 bases lying between them. CDR3 length: 14 amino acids. Germline values: CDR1 MNHNS, CDR2 SASEGT. The CDR3 region has the DNA TGTGCCAGCTCTGCTAGCTCGAGCACAGATACGCAGTATTTT. Encoded protein: CASSASSSTDTQYF.

This clonotype was counted between two and nine times. This sequence joins TRBV24-1 and TRBJ2-3; 9 bases align to TRBD1. The V gene's germline CDR1 is KGHDR and CDR2 SFDVKD. The CDR3 runs to 15 residues. Trimming at V came to 9 bases and at J to 2 bases, leaving 8 bases not matched to a gene. CDR3 region: CATAEQGAHTDTQYF. The CDR3 bases are TGTGCCACCGCCGAACAGGGGGCCCACACAGATACGCAGTATTTT.